The clone carrying this T cell receptor (beta chain) has just a few counts. The V and J ends lost 3 bases and 5 bases, in that order; junction bases with no gene match: 10. Per germline, CDR1 SGHAT and CDR2 FQNNGV. The length of the CDR3 is 16 residues. Isolated RNA was reverse transcribed in full, so expressed TCRB transcripts were sequenced. Clones were read by immunoSEQ multiplex PCR, and TCRdb kept only the in-frame ones, dropping some. Here the sample spans nearly 350,000 clones, roughly 8% being singletons. This specimen belongs to a study of beta chain features in type 1 diabetes. Sequenced: central memory CD4+ T cells from blood. The chain has TRBV11-2 and TRBJ2-1; 7 positions match TRBD1. The origin of this receptor is a woman under 30 in good health. The CDR3 is CASSFLRYRGDNEQFF. In DNA, the CDR3 is TGTGCCAGCAGCTTCCTACGATACAGGGGTGACAATGAGCAGTTCTTC.